A single sample is the source of the 5 T cell receptor beta chains below, sequenced in a study of cytomegalovirus exposure and HLA in healthy donors. Profiled with immunoSEQ multiplex PCR; TCRdb holds only in-frame clones, not every one. Here the sample spans some 86,000 clones, roughly 93% being singletons. The source material was PBMCs. These receptors were collected from a woman aged 30 to 39 in good health and CMV-seronegative.

The CDR3 here is CASARVVNTEAFF. The CDR3 nucleotides read TGTGCCAGCGCCCGGGTAGTGAACACTGAAGCTTTCTTT. The rearrangement uses TRBV2 and TRBJ1-1; D is uncertain. Trimming took 8 bases from V and 0 from J, leaving 10 bases between them. CDR1 is SNHLY, CDR2 FYNNEI, per germline. The CDR3 extends over 13 amino acids.

The gene calls are TRBV5-1 and TRBJ1-4; the match to TRBD1 covers 7 bases. This CDR3 comprises 14 residues. V lost 3 bases and J lost 7; bases outside the gene matches: 6. The germline CDR1 and CDR2 sequences are SGHRS and YFSETQ. The CDR3 sequence is CASSSGQVSEKLFF. The CDR3 DNA is TGCGCCAGCAGCTCTGGACAGGTTTCTGAAAAACTGTTTTTT.

CDR3: CASSIQGQPQHF. In DNA, the CDR3 is TGTGCCAGCAGTATACAGGGTCAGCCCCAGCATTTT. The J gene is TRBJ1-5, the V gene TRBV27; D might be TRBD1 (6 bases). Germline V gene sequence: CDR1 MNHEY, CDR2 SMNVEV (reference sequence). This CDR3 is 12 amino acids long. V was clipped by 5 bases and J by 6 bases, with 8 bases between them.

The rearrangement links TRBV28 to TRBJ1-1; D not resolved. CDR3 length: 16 amino acids. Germline CDR1 MDHEN, CDR2 SYDVKM. V was trimmed by 2 bases and J by 4 bases, leaving 17 bases between them. In DNA, the CDR3 is TGTGCCAGCAGTTTACGGTCCCCTGGAGGTAGCACTGAAGCTTTCTTT. The encoded protein is CASSLRSPGGSTEAFF.

This clone was counted once. V is TRBV28 and J is TRBJ1-5; 7 bases match TRBD1. Germline V gene lookup returns CDR1 MDHEN and CDR2 SYDVKM. The CDR3 runs to 14 residues. V lost 6 bases, J lost 4 bases, and 6 bases stayed unmatched. Written as DNA, the CDR3 is TGTGCCAGCAGGAAGACAGGGCCGAATCAGCCCCAGCATTTT. This sequence encodes CASRKTGPNQPQHF. Filled out from reference TRBV28 and TRBJ1-5, the complete variable domain reads DVKVTQSSRYLVKRTGEKVFLECVQDMDHENMFWYRQDPGLGLRLIYFSYDVKMKEKGDIPEGYSVSREKKERFSLILESASTNQTSMYLCASRKTGPNQPQHFGDGTRLSIL.